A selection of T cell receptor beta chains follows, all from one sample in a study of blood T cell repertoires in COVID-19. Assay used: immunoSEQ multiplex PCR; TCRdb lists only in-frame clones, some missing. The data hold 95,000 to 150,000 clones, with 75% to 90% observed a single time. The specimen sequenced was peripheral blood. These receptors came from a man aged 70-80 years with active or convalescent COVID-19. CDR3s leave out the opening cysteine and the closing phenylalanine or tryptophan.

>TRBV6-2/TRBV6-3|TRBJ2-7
ASSDAGTGGDEQY
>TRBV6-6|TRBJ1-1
ASSYPEGNTEAF
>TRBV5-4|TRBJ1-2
ASTIRDRAYGYT
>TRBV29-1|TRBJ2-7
SFGLAGDEQY
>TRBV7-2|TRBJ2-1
ASSLAGQGNNEQF
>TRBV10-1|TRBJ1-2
ASERDRGPYGYT
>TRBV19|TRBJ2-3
ASSPSRQFGDTQY
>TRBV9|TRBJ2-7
ASSVEEDRDRFYEQY
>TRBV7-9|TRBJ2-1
ASSKSVNEQF
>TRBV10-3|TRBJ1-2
AISESRGNYGYT
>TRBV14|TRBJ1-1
ASSQRPGDTEAF
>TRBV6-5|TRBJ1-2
ATRGYGYT
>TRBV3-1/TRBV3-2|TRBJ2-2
ASSQKGQGFRTGELF
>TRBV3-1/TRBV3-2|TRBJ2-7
ASSQGVSGTYEQY
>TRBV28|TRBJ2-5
ASSVYTGSQETQY
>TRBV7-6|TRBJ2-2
ASTPGQGITGELF
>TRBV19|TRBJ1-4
ASDSGQATNEKLF
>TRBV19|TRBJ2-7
ASSRQGSYEQY
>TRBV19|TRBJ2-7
ASSRPQGRYEQY
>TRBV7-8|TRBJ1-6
ASSLRDNANSPLH
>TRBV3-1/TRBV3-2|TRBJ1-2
ASSRGQGGYT
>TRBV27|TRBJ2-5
ASSLQGAQETQY
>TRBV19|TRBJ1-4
ASSPSDRNEKLF
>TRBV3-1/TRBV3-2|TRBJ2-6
ASSRHSGTGVAGANVLT
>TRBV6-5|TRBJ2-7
ASRFDKEGIYEQY
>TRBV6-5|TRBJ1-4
AINPGGGGEKLF
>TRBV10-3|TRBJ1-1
AISDERRQGNTEAF
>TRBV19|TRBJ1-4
ASSKDRGDEKLF
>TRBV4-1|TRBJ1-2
ASSQPLLGQGNYGYT
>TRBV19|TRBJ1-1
ASLGQAEAF
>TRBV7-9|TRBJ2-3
ASSSPTGTGPTDTQY